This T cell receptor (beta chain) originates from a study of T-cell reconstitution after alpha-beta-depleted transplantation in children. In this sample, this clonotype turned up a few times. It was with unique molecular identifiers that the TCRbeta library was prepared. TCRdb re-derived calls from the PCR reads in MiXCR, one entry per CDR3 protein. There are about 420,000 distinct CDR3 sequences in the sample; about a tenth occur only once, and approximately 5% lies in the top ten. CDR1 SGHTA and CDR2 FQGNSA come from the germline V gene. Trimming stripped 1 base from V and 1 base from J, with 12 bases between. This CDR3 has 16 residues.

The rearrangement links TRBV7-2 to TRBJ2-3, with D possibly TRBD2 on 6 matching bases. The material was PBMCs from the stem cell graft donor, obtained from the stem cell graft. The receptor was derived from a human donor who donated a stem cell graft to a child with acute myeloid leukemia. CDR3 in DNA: TGTGCCAGCAGCTTAGGCCTAGGAGGGGGCACAGATACGCAGTATTTT. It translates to CASSLGLGGGTDTQYF. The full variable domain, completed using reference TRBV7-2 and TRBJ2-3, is GAGVSQSPSNKVTEKGKDVELRCDPISGHTALYWYRQSLGQGLEFLIYFQGNSAPDKSGLPSDRFSAERTGGSVSTLTIQRTQQEDSAVYLCASSLGLGGGTDTQYFGPGTRLTVL.